Reported below is one T cell receptor (beta chain). This CDR3 has 17 amino acids. In germline, CDR1 is SGHVS, CDR2 FQNEAQ. J was trimmed by 5 bases and V by 1 base; bases with no gene match: 9. Profiling relied on immunoSEQ multiplex PCR, and the TCRdb table lists in-frame clones only, not all of them. The sample lists over 150,000 clones, 90% to 95% occurring once. This sample was taken from a study of T cell responses to AZD1222 COVID-19 vaccine. Sequencing was performed on peripheral blood, taken 28 days after the second AZD1222 dose. The receptor was derived from an adult who received the AZD1222 COVID-19 vaccine. The chain links TRBV7-8 to TRBJ2-3, with 10 positions matching TRBD2. CDR3 DNA: TGTGCCAGCAGCTTAGAGGGGCTAGCGGGAGCGGTAGATACGCAGTATTTT. It yields the protein CASSLEGLAGAVDTQYF.